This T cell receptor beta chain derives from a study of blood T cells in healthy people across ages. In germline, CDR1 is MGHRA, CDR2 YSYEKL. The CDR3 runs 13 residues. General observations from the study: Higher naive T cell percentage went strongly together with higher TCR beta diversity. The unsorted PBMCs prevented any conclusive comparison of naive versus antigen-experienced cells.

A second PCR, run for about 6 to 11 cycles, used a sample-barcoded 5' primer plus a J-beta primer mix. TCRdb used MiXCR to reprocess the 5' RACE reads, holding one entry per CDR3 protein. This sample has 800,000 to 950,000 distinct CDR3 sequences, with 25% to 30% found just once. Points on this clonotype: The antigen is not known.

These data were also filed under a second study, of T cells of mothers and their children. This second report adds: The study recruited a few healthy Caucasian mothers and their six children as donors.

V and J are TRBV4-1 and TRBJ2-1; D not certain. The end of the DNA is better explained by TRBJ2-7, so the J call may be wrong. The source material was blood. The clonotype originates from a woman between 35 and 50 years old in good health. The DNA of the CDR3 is TGCGCCAGCAGCCAGCGTTCCTACAATGAGCAGTACTTC. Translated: CASSQRSYNEQYF.